These 11 T cell receptor beta chains originate from one sample sequenced in a study of regulatory T cells in long-lasting Graves disease. Sequencing libraries for TCR beta were prepared with iRepertoire HTBI primers and Arm-PCR of CDR3 regions. TCRdb processed the multiplex PCR reads anew with MiXCR; each CDR3 protein has one entry. The table lists roughly 500,000 distinct CDR3 sequences, about a fifth of them singletons. Documented time point: persistent/refractory GD, antithyroid drugs over 5 years with positive TRAb. RNA extracted from PBMCs served as the sequencing template. The source was peripheral blood mononuclear cells (PBMCs), collected when the disease was refractory, from a patient treated with antithyroid drugs. These receptor sequences come from a female donor with Graves disease.

The chain joins TRBV28 to TRBJ2-2; 8 bases are a match to TRBD2. The V gene end was trimmed by 5 bases and the J gene end by 11 bases; junction bases not matched to a gene: 13. CDR3 length equals 15 residues. The V gene's germline CDR1 is MDHEN and CDR2 SYDVKM. The CDR3 spells CASSPGAGGRLELFF. In DNA form, the CDR3 reads TGTGCCAGCAGTCCAGGGGCGGGGGGCCGGTTAGAGCTGTTTTTT. The full variable domain, completed using reference TRBV28 and TRBJ2-2, is DVKVTQSSRYLVKRTGEKVFLECVQDMDHENMFWYRQDPGLGLRLIYFSYDVKMKEKGDIPEGYSVSREKKERFSLILESASTNQTSMYLCASSPGAGGRLELFFGEGSRLTVL.

This clonotype was seen at least ten times. The V gene is TRBV28, the J gene TRBJ2-5; possibly TRBD2 for D (6 bases). V lost 7 bases and J lost 1, with 10 bases in between. Germline CDR1 reads MDHEN; CDR2 reads SYDVKM. The CDR3 consists of 13 residues. CDR3 sequence: CASTGVFQETQYF. In DNA, the CDR3 is TGTGCCAGCACGGGGGTTTTCCAAGAGACCCAGTACTTC.

This clonotype appeared many times. J is TRBJ2-7 and V is TRBV12-3 or TRBV12-4; 13 bases agree with TRBD2. V was clipped by 7 bases and J by 5 bases; unmatched bases: 8. CDR3 length equals 15 residues. The CDR3 is CASTSAGLAGNEQYF. The CDR3 nucleotides are TGTGCCAGCACTTCGGCGGGACTAGCGGGGAACGAGCAGTACTTC.

Concerning this clonotype: A much larger clone differs by one base, so this may be a read error. V is TRBV3-1 and J is TRBJ2-5, with TRBD1 identical over 9 bases. Looked up from germline, CDR1 is LGHDT and CDR2 is YNNKEL (reference sequence). The CDR3 length is 15 residues. Here the CDR3 DNA reads TGTGTCAGCAGCCACGGCACAGGGGGCTTAGAGACCCAGTACTTC. This gives the protein CVSSHGTGGLETQYF.

The genes are TRBV30 and TRBJ1-5; weak D call: TRBD1 (6 bases). Deletions cut 5 bases from V and 3 bases from J, with 14 bases between. This CDR3 spans 14 amino acids. Germline lookup yields CDR1 GTSNPN and CDR2 SVGIG (reference sequence). In DNA, the CDR3 is TGTGCCTGGGCCCTGGACAGTACCAATCAGCCCCAGCATTTT. It encodes CAWALDSTNQPQHF. Using reference TRBV30 and TRBJ1-5 for the parts outside the CDR3, the full variable domain is SQTIHQWPATLVQPVGSPLSLECTVEGTSNPNLYWYRQAAGRGLQLLFYSVGIGQISSEVPQNLSASRPQDRQFILSSKKLLLSDSGFYLCAWALDSTNQPQHFGDGTRLSIL.

This clonotype was counted many times. This rearrangement joins TRBV6-1 to TRBJ1-2, with D possibly matching TRBD1 (6 bases). This CDR3 region has 17 residues. Looked up from germline, CDR1 is MNHNS and CDR2 is SASEGT. Trimming stripped 10 bases from V and 6 bases from J, with 30 bases between. For the CDR3, the DNA is TGTGCCACCAGAGAAGAGGCGACTGGAGGGGGGGCAAATGGCTACACCTTC. It encodes CATREEATGGGANGYTF.

This clonotype was detected only a few times. The genes are TRBV7-9 and TRBJ2-7; no reliable D call. The CDR3 is made up of 15 amino acids. From germline, CDR1 is SEHNR and CDR2 FQNEAQ (reference sequence). Trimming cost V 5 bases and J 1 base, with 15 bases left between them. For the CDR3, the DNA is TGTGCCAGCAGCCGATTCGATATAGGGTCCTACGAGCAGTACTTC. Translating it yields CASSRFDIGSYEQYF.

In its sample, this clonotype was seen many times. The gene calls are TRBV28 and TRBJ1-2; D is possibly TRBD1 (5 bases). V lost 3 bases, J lost 2 bases, and 13 bases lay in between. Germline V gene lookup returns CDR1 MDHEN and CDR2 SYDVKM. The CDR3 sequence is 15 residues long. CDR3 DNA: TGTGCCAGCAGTTTTTCATTTGCAGGGAACTATGGCTACACCTTC. Residues: CASSFSFAGNYGYTF.

This clonotype was recorded many times. The chain is built from TRBV6-5 and TRBJ1-2, with TRBD1 identical over 9 bases. Per germline, CDR1 MNHEY and CDR2 SVGAGI. The CDR3 totals 16 residues. V shed 2 bases and J 6 bases; nucleotides not matched to a gene: 10. CDR3 sequence reads: CASSYRWGQGGNGYTF. In DNA form, the CDR3 reads TGTGCCAGCAGTTACCGGTGGGGACAGGGAGGAAATGGCTACACCTTC.

The chain combines TRBV4-3 with TRBJ2-5; 8 nucleotides match TRBD2. Looked up from germline, CDR1 is LGHNA and CDR2 is YSLEER. The length of the CDR3 is 15 residues. V trimming: 1 base; J trimming: 2 bases; junction bases outside the gene matches: 3. The CDR3 sequence: CASSQALAGQETQYF. The CDR3 DNA sequence: TGCGCCAGCAGCCAAGCATTAGCGGGACAAGAGACCCAGTACTTC.

Ten or more counts support this clonotype. The chain is built from TRBV28 and TRBJ2-7; D ambiguous. This CDR3 comprises 14 residues. V lost 6 bases to trimming and J lost 3 bases, with 15 bases between them. Germline V gene sequence: CDR1 MDHEN, CDR2 SYDVKM. For the CDR3, the DNA is TGTGCCAGCAGCTATGTAAGGCGGAGCTACGAGCAGTACTTC. Its translation: CASSYVRRSYEQYF.